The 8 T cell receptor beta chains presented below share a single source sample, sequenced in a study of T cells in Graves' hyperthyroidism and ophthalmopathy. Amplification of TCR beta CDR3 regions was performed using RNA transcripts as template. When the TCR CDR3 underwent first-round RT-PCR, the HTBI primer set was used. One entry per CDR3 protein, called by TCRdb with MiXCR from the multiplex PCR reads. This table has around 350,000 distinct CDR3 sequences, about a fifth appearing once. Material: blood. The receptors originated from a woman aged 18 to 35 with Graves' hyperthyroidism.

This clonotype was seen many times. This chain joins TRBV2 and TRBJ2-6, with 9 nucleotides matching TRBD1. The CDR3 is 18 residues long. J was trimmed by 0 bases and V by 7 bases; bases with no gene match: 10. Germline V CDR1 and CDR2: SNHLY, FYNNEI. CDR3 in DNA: TGTGCCAGCATCACTTTAGGACAGGGGCACTCTGGGGCCAACGTCCTGACTTTC. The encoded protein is CASITLGQGHSGANVLTF.

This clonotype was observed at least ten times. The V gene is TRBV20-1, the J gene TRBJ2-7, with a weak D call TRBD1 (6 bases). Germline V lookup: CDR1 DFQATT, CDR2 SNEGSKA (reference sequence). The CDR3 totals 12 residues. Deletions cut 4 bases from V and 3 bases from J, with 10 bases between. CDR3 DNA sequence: TGCAGTGCTAAGCGACAGGACTACGAGCAGTACTTC. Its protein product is CSAKRQDYEQYF.

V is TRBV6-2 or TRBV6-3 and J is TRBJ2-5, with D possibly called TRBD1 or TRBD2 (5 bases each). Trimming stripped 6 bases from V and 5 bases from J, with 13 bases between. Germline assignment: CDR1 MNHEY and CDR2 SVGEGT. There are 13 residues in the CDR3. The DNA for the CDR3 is TGTGCCAGCAGACCTTCGGGGCTGGAGACCCAGTACTTC. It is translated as CASRPSGLETQYF.

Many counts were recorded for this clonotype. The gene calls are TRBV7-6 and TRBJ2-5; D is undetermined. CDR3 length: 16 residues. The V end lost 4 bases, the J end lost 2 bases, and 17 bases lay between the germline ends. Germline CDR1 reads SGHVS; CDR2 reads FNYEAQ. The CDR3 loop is CASSSPGGEIQETQYF. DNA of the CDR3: TGTGCCAGCAGCTCCCCGGGCGGAGAGATACAAGAGACCCAGTACTTC. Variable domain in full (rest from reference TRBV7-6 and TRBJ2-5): GAGVSQSPRYKVTKRGQDVALRCDPISGHVSLYWYRQALGQGPEFLTYFNYEAQQDKSGLPNDRFSAERPEGSISTLTIQRTEQRDSAMYRCASSSPGGEIQETQYFGPGTRLLVL.

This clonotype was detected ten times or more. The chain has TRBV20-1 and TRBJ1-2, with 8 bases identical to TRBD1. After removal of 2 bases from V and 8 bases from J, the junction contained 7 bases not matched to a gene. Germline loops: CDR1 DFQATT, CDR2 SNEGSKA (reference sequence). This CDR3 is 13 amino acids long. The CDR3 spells CSARYGQGNGYTF. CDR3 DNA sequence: TGCAGTGCTAGATACGGACAGGGTAACGGCTACACCTTC.

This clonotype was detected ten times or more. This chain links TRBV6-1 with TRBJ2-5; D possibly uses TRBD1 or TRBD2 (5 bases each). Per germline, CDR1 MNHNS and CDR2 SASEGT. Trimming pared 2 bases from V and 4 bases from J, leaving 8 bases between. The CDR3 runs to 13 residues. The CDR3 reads CASSEWDVETQYF. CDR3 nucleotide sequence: TGTGCCAGCAGTGAATGGGACGTAGAGACCCAGTACTTC.

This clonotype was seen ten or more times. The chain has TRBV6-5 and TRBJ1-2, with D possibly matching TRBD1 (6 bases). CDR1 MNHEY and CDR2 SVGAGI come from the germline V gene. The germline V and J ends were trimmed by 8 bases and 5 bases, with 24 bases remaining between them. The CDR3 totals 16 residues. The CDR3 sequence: CASRRRTVEWGYGYTF. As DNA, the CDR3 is TGTGCCAGCCGCCGAAGGACAGTCGAGTGGGGTTATGGCTACACCTTC.

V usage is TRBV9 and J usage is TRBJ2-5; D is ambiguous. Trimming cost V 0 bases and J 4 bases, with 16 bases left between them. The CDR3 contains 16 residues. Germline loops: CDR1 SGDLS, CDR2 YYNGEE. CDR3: CASSVGAPFSGETQYF. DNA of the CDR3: TGTGCCAGCAGCGTAGGAGCGCCCTTCTCGGGAGAGACCCAGTACTTC.